These 8 T cell receptor beta chains came from one sample sequenced in a study of cytomegalovirus exposure and HLA in healthy donors. A multiplex PCR was run with 60 Vbeta primers and 13 Jbeta primers. The assay was immunoSEQ multiplex PCR, and TCRdb's table has in-frame clones only and misses some. The sample yields approximately 140,000 clones, 66% seen once. Source material: PBMCs. Receptor source: a woman in her fifties or sixties in good health and CMV-seronegative.

This CDR3 is CASRTRQETQYF. The DNA of the CDR3 is TGTGCCAGCCGGACTAGACAAGAGACCCAGTACTTC. The gene calls are TRBV7-8 and TRBJ2-5; 7 nucleotides line up with TRBD2. Germline CDR1 and CDR2: SGHVS and FQNEAQ. V shed 8 bases, J shed 2 bases, and the junction held 2 bases outside the gene matches. CDR3 size: 12 residues.

V usage is TRBV9 and J usage is TRBJ2-6; 8 nucleotides agree with TRBD1. The CDR3 consists of 17 residues. Germline loops: CDR1 SGDLS, CDR2 YYNGEE. V was pared by 0 bases and J by 0 bases, with 2 bases of the junction left unmatched. The CDR3: CASSVGTGGSGANVLTF. The CDR3 DNA follows: TGTGCCAGCAGCGTAGGTACAGGGGGCTCTGGGGCCAACGTCCTGACTTTC. Drawing the rest from reference TRBV9 and TRBJ2-6, the complete variable domain is DSGVTQTPKHLITATGQRVTLRCSPRSGDLSVYWYQQSLDQGLQFLIQYYNGEERAKGNILERFSAQQFPDLHSELNLSSLELGDSALYFCASSVGTGGSGANVLTFGAGSRLTVL.

The rearrangement joins TRBV10-2 to TRBJ2-7; 7 nucleotides agree with TRBD2. V was pared by 0 bases and J by 2 bases, with 7 bases of the junction left unmatched. The CDR3 is 16 amino acids. CDR1 WSHSY and CDR2 SAAADI come from the germline V gene. The DNA for the CDR3 is TGCGCCAGCAGTGAGTCGAGGGCTAGCGGCCCCTACGAGCAGTACTTC. This gives the protein CASSESRASGPYEQYF.

The DNA for the CDR3 is TGTGCCAGCAGTGAAAAGCGGGCGGCTTACGAGCAGTACTTC. It codes for CASSEKRAAYEQYF. This chain uses TRBV6-1 with TRBJ2-7; a weak D match, TRBD2 (6 bases). This CDR3 has 14 residues. Trimming removed 2 bases at V and 4 bases at J, with 12 bases between. Germline assignment: CDR1 MNHNS and CDR2 SASEGT.

The gene calls are TRBV5-1 and TRBJ2-5; 8 nucleotides line up with TRBD1. The end of the DNA is better explained by TRBJ2-7, so the J call may be wrong. This CDR3 has 17 residues. Looked up from germline, CDR1 is SGHRS and CDR2 is YFSETQ. The CDR3 loop is CASSPQSGTGRGYEQYF. As DNA, the CDR3 is TGCGCCAGCAGCCCGCAGTCTGGGACAGGTCGTGGGTACGAGCAGTACTTC.

J is TRBJ2-3 and V is TRBV5-1, with 7 nucleotides matching TRBD2. The V segment lost 4 bases and the J segment 8 bases; nucleotides outside the gene matches: 4. This CDR3 has 12 residues. CDR1 and CDR2 from the germline V gene are SGHRS and YFSETQ. CDR3 coding DNA: TGCGCCAGCAGCCCGGGGGGACTTACGCAGTATTTT. Translated, it gives CASSPGGLTQYF.

V and J are TRBV5-1 and TRBJ2-3, with 10 bases that match TRBD2. V dropped 4 bases and J dropped 2; count of bases not matched to a gene: 4. This CDR3 is built from 15 residues. Germline CDR1 is SGHRS and CDR2 is YFSETQ. The CDR3 coding sequence is TGCGCCAGCAGCGGTCTAGCGGGGGACACAGATACGCAGTATTTT. It translates to CASSGLAGDTDTQYF.

This clone was recorded a few times. The chain links TRBV7-9 to TRBJ1-1; D gene uncertain. Deletions cut 1 base from V and 1 base from J, with 7 bases between. The length of the CDR3 is 14 residues. Germline V CDR1 and CDR2: SEHNR, FQNEAQ (reference sequence). The CDR3 DNA reads as TGTGCCAGCAGCTTAGTGGTCAGGAACACTGAAGCTTTCTTT. This codes for CASSLVVRNTEAFF.